This T cell receptor beta chain was recorded in a study of blood T cell repertoires in COVID-19. As for the study in general: The United States, Italy and Spain provided the acute and convalescent COVID-19 samples.

Per the original data handling: For nucleated cells, counts were estimated from reference gene primer amplification. Measured with immunoSEQ multiplex PCR; TCRdb has only the in-frame clones, and not every one. That table supplies the V and J calls and clone size; D and trimming were determined from the DNA. The table records 65,000 to 75,000 clones, roughly four fifths of them present only once. Germline V CDR1 and CDR2: SGHVS, FQNEAQ. Trimming stripped 1 base from V and 7 bases from J, with 20 bases between. CDR3 length equals 18 residues. The sequenced material came from peripheral blood. The origin of this receptor is a woman aged 55-70 years with acute or convalescent COVID-19. The V call is TRBV7-8, the J call TRBJ1-6, with D possibly being TRBD1 (6 bases). Here the CDR3 DNA reads TGTGCCAGCAGCTTAGGACTGACAGGCGGTAAAGGCAATTCACCCCTCCACTTT. This encodes CASSLGLTGGKGNSPLHF.